Following are 22 T cell receptor beta chains from one sample sequenced in a study of cytomegalovirus exposure and HLA in healthy donors. The PCR used 60 Vbeta and 13 Jbeta primers. Produced via immunoSEQ multiplex PCR; TCRdb's table is partial and in-frame only. The sample holds 150,000 to 200,000 clones; around 88% are singletons and the top ten take roughly 1.9%. The sample was PBMCs. The source is a woman younger than 35 in good health and CMV-seronegative.

V usage is TRBV4-1 and J usage is TRBJ1-1; possible D gene TRBD1, 6 bases. CDR1 and CDR2 from the germline V gene are MGHRA and YSYEKL. The CDR3 spans 16 residues. The V end was cut by 6 bases, the J end by 1 base, with 18 bases between. DNA for the CDR3: TGCGCCAGCAGTCGAACTTACAGGGACCAGAACACTGAAGCTTTCTTT. Translated, it gives CASSRTYRDQNTEAFF.

The chain recombines TRBV6-5 with TRBJ2-7; 8 positions agree with TRBD2. The junction had 11 bases not matched to a gene; V was cut back by 6 bases and J by 4 bases. Germline V gives CDR1 MNHEY, CDR2 SVGAGI. The CDR3 has 15 residues. The DNA of the CDR3 is TGTGCCAGCAGCCGGGGACCAGCGGGAGAATACGAGCAGTACTTC. This gives the protein CASSRGPAGEYEQYF.

V usage is TRBV28 and J usage is TRBJ1-5, with no clear D. Germline V gene lookup returns CDR1 MDHEN and CDR2 SYDVKM. V lost 4 bases and J lost 0, with 7 bases in between. CDR3 length: 14 residues. The CDR3 coding sequence is TGTGCCAGCAGTTCGAGAGATAGCAATCAGCCCCAGCATTTT. It codes for CASSSRDSNQPQHF.

The chain couples TRBV30 to TRBJ1-6; 7 bases agree with TRBD1. The CDR3 is made up of 12 amino acids. Germline CDR1 reads GTSNPN; CDR2 reads SVGIG (reference sequence). V lost 3 bases and J lost 7; bases outside the gene matches: 0. The CDR3 DNA reads as TGTGCCTGGAGGGACAGGAATTCACCCCTCCACTTT. Translating it yields CAWRDRNSPLHF.

The chain couples TRBV19 to TRBJ2-5; D might be TRBD2 (6 bases). V shed 3 bases and J shed 4 bases, with 9 bases lying between them. This CDR3 is built from 13 residues. Germline V gene sequence: CDR1 LNHDA, CDR2 SQIVND (reference sequence). As DNA, the CDR3 is TGTGCCAGTAGTATGACTAGAGGAGAGACCCAGTACTTC. Protein sequence: CASSMTRGETQYF.

The chain uses TRBV9 and TRBJ2-6; no clear D gene. This CDR3 is 15 amino acids long. The germline V gene encodes CDR1 SGDLS and CDR2 YYNGEE. V lost 2 bases, J lost 0 bases, and 6 bases lay in between. The CDR3 protein is CASSVLYSGANVLTF. CDR3 coding DNA: TGTGCCAGCAGCGTCTTATACTCTGGGGCCAACGTCCTGACTTTC.

The chain is built from TRBV27 and TRBJ2-1; D remains unclear. The CDR3 spans 14 residues. Germline-derived CDR1 and CDR2 are MNHEY and SMNVEV (reference sequence). CDR3 DNA sequence: TGTGTTTCCCGGGTTCTGAGCTCCTACAATGAGCAGTTCTTC. Its protein is CVSRVLSSYNEQFF.

The V and J genes are TRBV7-9 and TRBJ1-2; D is ambiguous. The CDR3 has 11 residues. CDR1 SEHNR and CDR2 FQNEAQ come from the germline V gene (reference sequence). The V and J ends lost 1 base and 7 bases respectively, with 4 bases between them. DNA of the CDR3: TGTGCCAGCAGCTTAGAGCTTGGCTACACCTTC. Translated, it gives CASSLELGYTF.

This sequence joins TRBV6-1 and TRBJ2-3; no definite D call. Germline-derived CDR1 and CDR2 are MNHNS and SASEGT. V lost 8 bases to trimming and J lost 6 bases, with 12 bases between them. This CDR3 has 12 residues. The CDR3 protein is CASDLGGDTQYF. The CDR3 DNA reads TGTGCCAGCGACTTAGGTGGGGATACGCAGTATTTT.

This clone was found once. The CDR3 region has the DNA TGCGCCAGCAGCCAACTCTCCGGGGACAATCAGCCCCAGCATTTT. Its protein is CASSQLSGDNQPQHF. This chain uses TRBV4-1 with TRBJ1-5; D is unresolved. The CDR3 consists of 15 residues. The V and J ends lost 2 bases and 3 bases respectively, with 11 bases between them. Germline CDR1 and CDR2: MGHRA and YSYEKL.

The V call is TRBV19, the J call TRBJ2-2; D remains unclear. From germline, CDR1 is LNHDA and CDR2 SQIVND (reference sequence). The V gene lost 1 base and the J gene lost 3 bases, with 6 bases spanning the gap. The CDR3 spans 14 residues. The CDR3 nucleotides are TGTGCCAGTAGTATAGGGGCATACACCGGGGAGCTGTTTTTT. As protein: CASSIGAYTGELFF.

The chain recombines TRBV30 with TRBJ2-3; a possible D gene is TRBD1 (7 bases). Germline V lookup: CDR1 GTSNPN, CDR2 SVGIG (reference sequence). Trimming took 8 bases from V and 3 from J, leaving 15 bases between them. The CDR3 loop spans 13 amino acids. For the CDR3, the DNA is TGTGCCGCCCAGGAGGGGGCAACAGATACGCAGTATTTT. This sequence encodes CAAQEGATDTQYF.

The chain links TRBV7-9 to TRBJ2-7; TRBD1 aligns across 7 bases. From germline, CDR1 is SEHNR and CDR2 FQNEAQ (reference sequence). With V trimmed by 8 bases and J by 3 bases, 7 bases remained unmatched. The CDR3 contains 13 residues. Written as DNA, the CDR3 is TGTGCCAGCCGACCGGGACAGAGCTACGAGCAGTACTTC. Encoded protein: CASRPGQSYEQYF.

V gene TRBV27 combines with J gene TRBJ2-4; maybe TRBD2 (6 bases). The CDR3 is 14 residues long. V was cut by 8 bases and J by 3 bases, with 14 bases left in between. CDR1 and CDR2 (germline): MNHEY, SMNVEV (reference sequence). The CDR3 sequence is CASGGLGIKNIQYF. CDR3 DNA: TGTGCCAGCGGGGGGTTAGGGATCAAAAACATTCAGTACTTC.

The chain carries TRBV27 and TRBJ1-5; D is possibly TRBD1 (5 bases). There are 16 residues in the CDR3. With 7 bases removed from V and 4 bases from J, the gap between germline ends came to 20 bases. Germline V gene lookup returns CDR1 MNHEY and CDR2 SMNVEV (reference sequence). The CDR3 spells CASTPPGGDLNQPQHF. The CDR3 coding sequence is TGTGCCAGCACCCCTCCCGGAGGGGACCTTAATCAGCCCCAGCATTTT.

The chain links TRBV6-1 to TRBJ1-2; D unclear. Trimming took off 2 bases at V and 6 bases at J, with 19 bases between the two ends. There are 16 residues in the CDR3. In germline, CDR1 is MNHNS, CDR2 SASEGT. CDR3 region: CASSERQDPPQNGYTF. Written as DNA, the CDR3 is TGTGCCAGCAGTGAACGGCAGGATCCTCCCCAGAATGGCTACACCTTC.

The V call is TRBV2, the J call TRBJ2-1; D not resolved. Germline CDR1 reads SNHLY; CDR2 reads FYNNEI. The V end lost 7 bases, the J end lost 5 bases, and 9 bases lay between the germline ends. The CDR3 loop spans 12 amino acids. CDR3 region: CASTPLDNEQFF. The CDR3 DNA reads as TGTGCCAGCACTCCGTTAGACAATGAGCAGTTCTTC.

The chain is built from TRBV30 and TRBJ2-2, with D possibly TRBD2 on 5 matching bases. The V end lost 4 bases, the J end lost 1 base, and 7 bases lay between the germline ends. The CDR3 has 13 residues. CDR1 and CDR2 (germline): GTSNPN, SVGIG (reference sequence). CDR3 protein: CAWTSMNTGELFF. CDR3 sequence (DNA): TGTGCCTGGACTAGCATGAACACCGGGGAGCTGTTTTTT. Full variable domain (missing parts from reference TRBV30 and TRBJ2-2): SQTIHQWPATLVQPVGSPLSLECTVEGTSNPNLYWYRQAAGRGLQLLFYSVGIGQISSEVPQNLSASRPQDRQFILSSKKLLLSDSGFYLCAWTSMNTGELFFGEGSRLTVL.

The chain recombines TRBV28 with TRBJ1-2, with D perhaps matching TRBD1 (6 bases). The V end lost 8 bases, the J end lost 2 bases, and 9 bases lay between the germline ends. The germline V gene encodes CDR1 MDHEN and CDR2 SYDVKM. The CDR3 is made up of 12 amino acids. The CDR3 DNA follows: TGTGCCAGCGCTGGGGGCAACTATGGCTACACCTTC. It yields the protein CASAGGNYGYTF.

This rearrangement joins TRBV11-2 to TRBJ2-1, with a possible D match to TRBD2 (6 bases). The CDR3 has 13 residues. Trimming cost V 5 bases and J 9 bases, with 14 bases left between them. Germline V gene sequence: CDR1 SGHAT, CDR2 FQNNGV. The CDR3 is CASSGGTLGEQFF. In nucleotides, the CDR3 is TGTGCCAGCAGCGGAGGGACCCTAGGTGAGCAGTTCTTC. Complete variable domain (other parts from reference TRBV11-2 and TRBJ2-1): EAGVAQSPRYKIIEKRQSVAFWCNPISGHATLYWYQQILGQGPKLLIQFQNNGVVDDSQLPKDRFSAERLKGVDSTLKIQPAKLEDSAVYLCASSGGTLGEQFFGPGTRLTVL.

This chain joins TRBV2 and TRBJ1-2, with a weak D call TRBD1 (5 bases). The V end lost 1 base, the J end lost 3 bases, and 15 bases lay between the germline ends. CDR3 length: 16 residues. Germline lookup yields CDR1 SNHLY and CDR2 FYNNEI. The CDR3 DNA sequence: TGTGCCAGCAGTGAAGTGGGATGGGGCCGCCACTATGGCTACACCTTC. This translates into CASSEVGWGRHYGYTF.

This clone was counted once. This chain links TRBV28 with TRBJ1-6; 8 bases align to TRBD1. V was clipped by 2 bases and J by 6 bases; unmatched bases: 9. The CDR3 contains 17 residues. Germline V gene sequence: CDR1 MDHEN, CDR2 SYDVKM. The CDR3 nucleotides read TGTGCCAGCAGTTTAGGCGGACAGGGAGGCAGTAATTCACCCCTCCACTTT. It is translated as CASSLGGQGGSNSPLHF.